The sample holds one count of the clone carrying this T cell receptor beta chain. The V end was cut by 1 base, the J end by 10 bases, with 11 bases between. The CDR3 extends over 13 amino acids. Germline-derived CDR1 and CDR2 are LGHDT and YNNKEL (reference sequence). These data come from a study of T cell responses to AZD1222 COVID-19 vaccine. TCRdb's table, derived via immunoSEQ multiplex PCR, lists solely in-frame clones and lacks some. The sample has 250,000 to 300,000 clones; 94% are singletons. This sequence joins TRBV3-1 (or the pseudogene TRBV3-2) and TRBJ2-1; the D is unclear. The TCR originated in an adult who received the AZD1222 COVID-19 vaccine. The material was peripheral blood, obtained 28 days after the second AZD1222 dose. CDR3 nucleotides: TGTGCCAGCAGCCAAGTGTCCCCCTCCGAGCAGTTCTTC. As protein: CASSQVSPSEQFF.